This T cell receptor (beta chain) was recorded in a study of OX40 agonist ivuxolimab in advanced cancers. Notes on the study in general: Partial responders treated at 0.1-3.0 mg/kg exhibited clonal expansion among the lowest measured.

Comments on this clone: Its antigen is unknown.

Germline-derived CDR1 and CDR2 are GTSNPN and SVGIG (reference sequence). V lost 2 bases and J 2 bases, leaving 8 bases between the germline ends. The CDR3 spans 13 residues. Sequencing was performed with immunoSEQ multiplex PCR; in TCRdb, only in-frame clones are kept and a portion is missing. Among 60,000 to 85,000 clones listed, roughly nine tenths were seen once. Individuals having autoimmune disease history or systemic immunosuppression were not enrolled. Peripheral blood came from all dose cohorts at three timepoints. The specimen comprised CD4+ or CD8+ T cells sorted from blood, sampled in a trial of the OX40 agonist ivuxolimab. This chain links TRBV30 with TRBJ2-3, with D possibly being TRBD1 (5 bases). This TCR came from an adult with an advanced solid tumor such as melanoma, head and neck, liver or kidney cancer. The CDR3 region has the DNA TGTGCCTGGAGTTCAGGGATCACAGATACGCAGTATTTT. Translation: CAWSSGITDTQYF.